The entry below describes one TCR beta chain. Antigen unknown. These data are taken from a study of blood T cells in healthy people across ages. Study-wide results and caveats: Per-million-T-cell TCR beta diversity fell roughly linearly with age.

Germline V gene data show CDR1 as SGHKS and CDR2 as YYEKEE (reference sequence). The CDR3 contains 15 residues. Trimming stripped 4 bases from V and 8 bases from J, with 16 bases between. There were at least 6 micrograms of total RNA extracted from every sample. The authors ran a second PCR of roughly 6 to 12 cycles using a sample-barcoded 5' primer and a J-beta primer mix. TCRdb re-called the 5' RACE reads through MiXCR, storing one row per CDR3 protein. The sample shows a few hundred thousand distinct CDR3 sequences, 25% to 30% of them seen only once. This clonotype was obtained from an older woman in good health. The sequencing sample was made of blood. The chain recombines TRBV5-5 with TRBJ1-6; the D is unclear. The CDR3 loop reads CASSKDSTGDSPLHF. CDR3 bases: TGTGCCAGCAGCAAAGATTCTACCGGGGATTCACCCCTCCACTTT. Combining the CDR3 with reference TRBV5-5 and TRBJ1-6 gives the whole variable domain DAGVTQSPTHLIKTRGQQVTLRCSPISGHKSVSWYQQVLGQGPQFIFQYYEKEERGRGNFPDRFSARQFPNYSSELNVNALLLGDSALYLCASSKDSTGDSPLHFGNGTRLTVT.